The clone carrying this TCR beta chain has a count of ten or more. The source of the sample is a study of T-cell reconstitution after alpha-beta-depleted transplantation in children. Trimming pared 3 bases from V and 3 bases from J, leaving 10 bases between. CDR1 and CDR2 (germline): LGHNA, YNFKEQ. The CDR3 spans 14 residues. It was with unique molecular identifiers that the TCRbeta library was prepared. TCRdb itself ran the PCR reads through MiXCR, one entry per CDR3 protein. The repertoire holds 440,000 or so distinct CDR3 sequences, with approximately 11% as singletons. The sample consisted of PBMCs from the stem cell graft donor, taken from the stem cell graft. The sequence was collected from a human donor who donated a stem cell graft to a child with acute myeloid leukemia. This chain connects TRBV4-2 to TRBJ2-3; tentative D call: TRBD2 (6 bases). CDR3 in DNA: TGTGCCAGCAGCCAGCGGGACTCTACAGATACGCAGTATTTT. Its protein is CASSQRDSTDTQYF.